The 9 T cell receptor beta chains below all came from one sample that was sequenced in a study of OX40 agonist ivuxolimab in advanced cancers. TCRdb's copy holds only in-frame clones and misses some; the assay was immunoSEQ multiplex PCR. The sample lists some 100,000 clones; more than 80% were seen once. The source was CD4+ or CD8+ T cells sorted from blood, collected in a trial of the OX40 agonist ivuxolimab. These receptors were collected from an adult with an advanced solid tumor such as melanoma, head and neck, liver or kidney cancer.

The chain carries TRBV19 and TRBJ1-4; 8 bases are shared with TRBD1. V lost 5 bases to trimming and J lost 1 base; unmatched junction nucleotides: 6. There are 16 residues in the CDR3. Germline V gene data show CDR1 as LNHDA and CDR2 as SQIVND (reference sequence). CDR3 residues: CASSPRTGRTNEKLFF. The CDR3 nucleotides are TGTGCCAGTAGTCCCCGGACAGGGAGAACTAATGAAAAACTGTTTTTT.

V is TRBV7-6 and J is TRBJ1-6; no firm D call. Germline V gene sequence: CDR1 SGHVS, CDR2 FNYEAQ. V gave up 5 bases and J gave up 9 bases, with 14 bases separating them. This CDR3 region has 14 residues. DNA for the CDR3: TGTGCCAGCAGCCAGGAAACTTTAGGTTCACCCCTCCACTTT. Translation gives CASSQETLGSPLHF.

This clone appeared once. This rearrangement joins TRBV6-5 to TRBJ2-7; 12 nucleotides match TRBD2. The CDR3 is 15 residues long. Germline CDR1 reads MNHEY; CDR2 reads SVGAGI. V trimming: 6 bases; J trimming: 4 bases; junction bases outside the gene matches: 7. The CDR3 protein is CASSPHGTSGYEQYF. The DNA for the CDR3 is TGTGCCAGCAGCCCACACGGGACTAGCGGGTACGAGCAGTACTTC.

J is TRBJ1-5 and V is TRBV5-6, with D uncertain. The CDR3 has 13 amino acids. Germline V lookup: CDR1 SGHDT, CDR2 YYEEEE. V shed 4 bases and J shed 9 bases, with 14 bases lying between them. This CDR3 reads CASSPPLGGPQHF. CDR3 sequence (DNA): TGTGCCAGCAGCCCCCCCCTCGGAGGGCCCCAGCATTTT. The complete variable domain, with remaining parts taken from reference TRBV5-6 and TRBJ1-5, reads DAGVTQSPTHLIKTRGQQVTLRCSPKSGHDTVSWYQQALGQGPQFIFQYYEEEERQRGNFPDRFSGHQFPNYSSELNVNALLLGDSALYLCASSPPLGGPQHFGDGTRLSIL.

The rearrangement joins TRBV4-1 to TRBJ1-1, with D perhaps TRBD1 (6 bases). V was trimmed by 0 bases and J by 1 base, leaving 12 bases between them. This CDR3 comprises 16 residues. In germline, CDR1 is MGHRA, CDR2 YSYEKL. CDR3 region: CASSQDHAQGNTEAFF. CDR3 in DNA: TGCGCCAGCAGCCAAGATCACGCACAGGGGAACACTGAAGCTTTCTTT.

V is TRBV7-9 and J is TRBJ1-2; TRBD1 agrees at 12 bases. The J segment lost 4 bases and the V segment lost 5 bases, leaving 11 bases of the junction unmatched. The CDR3 covers 17 residues. The germline CDR1 and CDR2 sequences are SEHNR and FQNEAQ (reference sequence). CDR3 DNA sequence: TGTGCCAGCAGCCCCTCCGGGACAGGGGGCATCGTCTATGGCTACACCTTC. Translating it yields CASSPSGTGGIVYGYTF.

This chain links TRBV2 with TRBJ1-1, with 8 bases that match TRBD1. This CDR3 comprises 11 residues. Germline V gene data show CDR1 as SNHLY and CDR2 as FYNNEI. Trimming cost V 5 bases and J 8 bases; bases outside gene matches: 1. In DNA, the CDR3 is TGTGCCAGCAGTCGGGACAGGGAAGCTTTCTTT. It yields the protein CASSRDREAFF.

This clone was found once. This chain links TRBV19 with TRBJ1-2; D may be TRBD1 (5 bases). Per germline, CDR1 LNHDA and CDR2 SQIVND (reference sequence). V lost 4 bases and J 7 bases, leaving 13 bases between the germline ends. This CDR3 region has 13 residues. The CDR3: CASSTQGGGGYTF. The CDR3 coding sequence is TGTGCCAGTAGTACCCAGGGTGGGGGTGGCTACACCTTC.

The chain employs TRBV4-3 and TRBJ2-3, with 8 bases identical to TRBD2. The trim removed 2 bases at V and 6 bases at J, leaving 7 bases unmatched. Germline V gene data show CDR1 as LGHNA and CDR2 as YSLEER. The CDR3 length is 15 residues. CDR3 DNA: TGCGCCAGCAGCCAATATAGCGGGACTACTGATACGCAGTATTTT. Its translation: CASSQYSGTTDTQYF.